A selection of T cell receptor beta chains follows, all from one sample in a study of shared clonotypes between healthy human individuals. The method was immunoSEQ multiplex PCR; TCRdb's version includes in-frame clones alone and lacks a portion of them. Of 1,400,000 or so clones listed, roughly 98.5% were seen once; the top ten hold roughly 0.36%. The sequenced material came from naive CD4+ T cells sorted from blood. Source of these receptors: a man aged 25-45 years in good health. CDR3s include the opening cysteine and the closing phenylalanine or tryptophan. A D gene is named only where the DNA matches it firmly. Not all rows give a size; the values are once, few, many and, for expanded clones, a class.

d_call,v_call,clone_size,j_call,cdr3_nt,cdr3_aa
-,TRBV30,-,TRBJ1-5,TGTGCCTGGAGTTCGGGGGACTATAGCAATCAGCCCCAGCATTTT,CAWSSGDYSNQPQHF
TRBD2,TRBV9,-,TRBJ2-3,TGTGCCAGCAGCGAGTCCCTAGCGGGCAGCACAGATACGCAGTATTTT,CASSESLAGSTDTQYF
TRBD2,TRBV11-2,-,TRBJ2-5,TGTGCCAGCAGCTCCGGGACTAGCGGGAGTCCCGCTCGAGGAGAGACCCAGTACTTC,CASSSGTSGSPARGETQYF
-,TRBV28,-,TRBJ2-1,TGTGCCAGCCGCGGCTACAATGAGCAGTTCTTC,CASRGYNEQFF
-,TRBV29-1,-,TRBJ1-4,TGCAGCCCGTGGCATGGAGGACTGTTTTTT,CSPWHGGLFF
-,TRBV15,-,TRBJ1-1,TGTGCCACCAGCAGAGTTGGTCCGGGGGGGAACACTGAAGCTTTCTTT,CATSRVGPGGNTEAFF
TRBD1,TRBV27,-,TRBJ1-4,TGTGCCAGCAGTTCCCGGGACAGGGGATTCACTAATGAAAAACTGTTTTTT,CASSSRDRGFTNEKLFF
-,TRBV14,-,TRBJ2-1,TGTGCCAGCAGCCAAGAAGCGACAGGGACTAGAAATGAGCAGTTCTTC,CASSQEATGTRNEQFF
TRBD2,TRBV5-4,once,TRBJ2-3,TGTGCCAGCAGCTTTCCCCCTAGCGGGGGCACAGATACGCAGTATTTT,CASSFPPSGGTDTQYF
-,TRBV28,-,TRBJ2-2,TGTGCCAGCAGTTCGGGCGGGGCGAACACCGGGGAGCTGTTTTTT,CASSSGGANTGELFF
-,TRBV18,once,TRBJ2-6,TGTGCCAGCTCACCACGGTACAGGGTCTTCTCTGGGGCCAACGTCCTGACTTTC,CASSPRYRVFSGANVLTF
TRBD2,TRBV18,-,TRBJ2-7,TGTGCCAGCTCACAACTTACTAGCGGGAGCTCCTACGAGCAGTACTTC,CASSQLTSGSSYEQYF
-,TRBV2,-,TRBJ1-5,TGTGCCAGCAGCAGAACGGGGTTTGGTCAGCCCCAGCATTTT,CASSRTGFGQPQHF
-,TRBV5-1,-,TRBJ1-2,TGCGCCAGCAGCTTGTCTTCGACAGTGGGTAACTATGGCTACACCTTC,CASSLSSTVGNYGYTF
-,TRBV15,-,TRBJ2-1,TGTGCCACCAGCCCCAGGGGCTCCTACAATGAGCAGTTCTTC,CATSPRGSYNEQFF
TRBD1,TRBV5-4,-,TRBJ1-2,TGTGCCAGCAGCTTGGGCATTCGGAGACAAGGGACAGGAGAAAACTATGGCTACACCTTC,CASSLGIRRQGTGENYGYTF
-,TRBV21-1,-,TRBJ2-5,TGTGCCAGCAGCAACTTCTGGGACAGGGGGTTTGAGACCCAGTACTTC,CASSNFWDRGFETQYF
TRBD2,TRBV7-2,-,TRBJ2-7,TGTGCCAGCAGCTTCCTAGCGGGAGCTCCCTACGAGCAGTACTTC,CASSFLAGAPYEQYF
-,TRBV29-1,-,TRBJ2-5,TGCAGCGGGTCGTCGGATGGTTTGGAGACCCAGTACTTC,CSGSSDGLETQYF
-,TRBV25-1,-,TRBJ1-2,TGTGCCAGCAGTGAAACAGGGTTCTATGGCTACACCTTC,CASSETGFYGYTF
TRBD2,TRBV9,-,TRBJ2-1,TGTGCCAGCAGCTCCGGACTAGCGGCTTTCAATGAGCAGTTCTTC,CASSSGLAAFNEQFF
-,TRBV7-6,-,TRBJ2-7,TGTGCCAGCAGCTTAGACTGGGGCCCCTACGAGCAGTACTTC,CASSLDWGPYEQYF
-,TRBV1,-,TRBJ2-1,TGCACCAGCAGCCAAGGAGCGGGGGGCAATGAGCAGTTCTTC,CTSSQGAGGNEQFF
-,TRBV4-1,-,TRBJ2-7,TGCGCCAGCAGCCATGGGACCTCCGACTCCTACGAGCAGTACTTC,CASSHGTSDSYEQYF
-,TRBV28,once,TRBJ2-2,TGTGCCAGCAACCTCGGAGGGCGGTACACCGGGGAGCTGTTTTTT,CASNLGGRYTGELFF
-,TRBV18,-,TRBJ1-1,TGTGCCAGCTCATATGACGGGGCGAACACTGAAGCTTTCTTT,CASSYDGANTEAFF
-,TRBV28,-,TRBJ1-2,TGTGCCAGCAGACCTCAGGGGCTTAACTATGGCTACACCTTC,CASRPQGLNYGYTF
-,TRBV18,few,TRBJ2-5,TGTGCCAGCTCACCAAATGAAGAGACCCAGTACTTC,CASSPNEETQYF
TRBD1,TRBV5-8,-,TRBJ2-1,TGTGCCAGCAGCACGGGACAGGGTGCCCTTGAGCAGTTCTTC,CASSTGQGALEQFF
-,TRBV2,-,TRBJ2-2,TGTGCCAGCAACCCCGGAGGCCCGATCGGGGAGCTGTTTTTT,CASNPGGPIGELFF
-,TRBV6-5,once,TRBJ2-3,TGTGCCAGTGCTACAGGGATCGTCGCAGATACGCAGTATTTT,CASATGIVADTQYF
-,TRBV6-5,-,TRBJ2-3,TGTGCCAGCAGTTACTCGGATGGCACAGATACGCAGTATTTT,CASSYSDGTDTQYF
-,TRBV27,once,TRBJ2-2,TGTGCCAGCAGTTTATCGAGTAGCGGGGAGCTGTTTTTT,CASSLSSSGELFF
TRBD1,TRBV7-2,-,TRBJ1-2,TGTGCCAGCAGCAGGACAGGGGGGGACTATGGCTACACCTTC,CASSRTGGDYGYTF
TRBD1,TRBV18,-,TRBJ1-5,TGTGCCAGCTCGATGGGACAGGGGCCCGGTAGCAATCAGCCCCAGCATTTT,CASSMGQGPGSNQPQHF
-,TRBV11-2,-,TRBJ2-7,TGTGCCAGCAGCTTAGTACTGGACGAGCAGTACTTC,CASSLVLDEQYF
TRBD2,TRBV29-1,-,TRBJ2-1,TGCAGCGTGGCGACGAGACTAGCGGAATACAATGAGCAGTTCTTC,CSVATRLAEYNEQFF
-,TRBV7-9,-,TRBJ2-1,TGTGCCAGCAGCTTAATAGGTTTTGAGCAGTTCTTC,CASSLIGFEQFF
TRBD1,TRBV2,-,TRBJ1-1,TGTGCCAGCCTAAAGTCGAAAAGACAGGGGGAGGCCAATAAGAATGAAGCTTTCTTT,CASLKSKRQGEANKNEAFF
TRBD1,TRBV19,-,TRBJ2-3,TGTGCCAGTAGTACCTTGACAGGGGGCACAGATACGCAGTATTTT,CASSTLTGGTDTQYF
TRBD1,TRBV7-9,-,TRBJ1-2,TGTGCCAGCAGCTCTGGGGACAGGGCGACCCCTTTT,CASSSGDRATPF
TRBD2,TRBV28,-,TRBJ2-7,TGTGCCAGCAGTTTTCAGCGGGAGACAAACGAGCAGTACTTC,CASSFQRETNEQYF
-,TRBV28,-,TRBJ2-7,TGTGCCAGCAGCTTCGTACACGAGCAGTACTTC,CASSFVHEQYF